These 19 T cell receptor beta chains were all obtained from the same sample, sequenced in a study of cytomegalovirus exposure and HLA in healthy donors. It was with 60 Vbeta and 13 Jbeta primers that the PCR ran. Clones were sequenced by immunoSEQ multiplex PCR, and TCRdb holds only the in-frame ones, with some missing. The sample records more than 250,000 clones, about 90% being singletons. Sequencing was done on a sample of PBMCs. These receptor sequences come from a woman aged 18-29 years in good health and CMV-seronegative.

The chain combines TRBV5-6 with TRBJ2-7; tentative D call: TRBD1 (5 bases). The CDR3 spans 17 residues. CDR1 and CDR2 from the germline V gene are SGHDT and YYEEEE. Deletions cut 4 bases from V and 0 bases from J, with 20 bases between. Written as DNA, the CDR3 is TGTGCCAGCAGCGCCACATTGACAGAAAGGAGCTCCTACGAGCAGTACTTC. Protein product: CASSATLTERSSYEQYF.

V usage is TRBV18 and J usage is TRBJ2-3; 13 bases line up with TRBD2. V lost 3 bases, J lost 3 bases, and 3 bases stayed unmatched. The CDR3 spans 16 residues. Germline CDR1 is KGHSH and CDR2 is LQKENI. In DNA form, the CDR3 reads TGTGCCAGCTCACCGGGACTAGCGGGGCCTACAGATACGCAGTATTTT. Translated: CASSPGLAGPTDTQYF.

V usage is TRBV19 and J usage is TRBJ1-4, with 7 nucleotides matching TRBD1. The CDR3 extends over 15 amino acids. The V segment lost 4 bases and the J segment 7 bases; nucleotides outside the gene matches: 9. Germline V lookup: CDR1 LNHDA, CDR2 SQIVND (reference sequence). CDR3 in amino acids: CASSRGQDRGEKLFF. DNA of the CDR3: TGTGCCAGTAGTAGAGGACAGGACCGGGGTGAAAAACTGTTTTTT.

On this clone itself: Additional DNA sequences in this sample encode the identical CDR3. V and J are TRBV10-3 and TRBJ1-1; weak D call: TRBD1 (5 bases). The length of the CDR3 is 13 residues. The V and J ends lost 6 bases and 1 base respectively, with 9 bases between them. Germline CDR1 ENHRY, CDR2 SYGVKD. The DNA of the CDR3 is TGTGCCATCAGGGAGGGGCCGAACACTGAAGCTTTCTTT. Amino acids: CAIREGPNTEAFF.

This chain uses TRBV5-6 with TRBJ2-5; no definite D call. The DNA end favors TRBJ2-7, so the J call may be wrong. Germline CDR1 and CDR2: SGHDT and YYEEEE. CDR3 length: 13 residues. The CDR3 loop is CASSHLRSYEQYF. CDR3 in DNA: TGTGCCAGCAGCCACCTGAGATCCTACGAGCAGTACTTC.

The gene calls are TRBV9 and TRBJ2-2; 9 bases are a match to TRBD1. The CDR3 consists of 14 residues. The V gene's germline CDR1 is SGDLS and CDR2 YYNGEE. The trim removed 3 bases at V and 6 bases at J, leaving 3 bases unmatched. The CDR3 reads CASSGDRAAGELFF. CDR3 DNA: TGTGCCAGCAGCGGGGACAGGGCGGCCGGGGAGCTGTTTTTT.

The chain employs TRBV27 and TRBJ1-4; 8 bases fit TRBD1. CDR3 length equals 18 residues. The V and J ends lost 0 bases and 8 bases, in that order; junction bases with no gene match: 14. CDR1 MNHEY and CDR2 SMNVEV come from the germline V gene (reference sequence). The CDR3 sequence is CASSLSWSRGHSGEKLFF. CDR3 bases: TGTGCCAGCAGTTTATCGTGGAGCAGGGGGCATTCGGGGGAAAAACTGTTTTTT.

The V and J genes are TRBV11-2 and TRBJ2-5; 9 nucleotides match TRBD2. Germline lookup yields CDR1 SGHAT and CDR2 FQNNGV. The CDR3 is 17 amino acids. The J segment lost 2 bases and the V segment lost 1 base, leaving 8 bases of the junction unmatched. The CDR3 DNA follows: TGTGCCAGCAGCTTAGGTGGGAAAGGACTAGCGCAAGAGACCCAGTACTTC. Its translation is CASSLGGKGLAQETQYF. The full variable domain, its missing parts supplied by reference TRBV11-2 and TRBJ2-5, is EAGVAQSPRYKIIEKRQSVAFWCNPISGHATLYWYQQILGQGPKLLIQFQNNGVVDDSQLPKDRFSAERLKGVDSTLKIQPAKLEDSAVYLCASSLGGKGLAQETQYFGPGTRLLVL.

The rearrangement uses TRBV11-3 and TRBJ2-3, with a tentative D call TRBD1 (6 bases). Germline V gene sequence: CDR1 SGHNT, CDR2 YENEEA. The CDR3 is 14 amino acids. Trimming left V 3 bases short and J 0 bases short, with 7 bases between. CDR3 coding DNA: TGTGCCAGCAGCTTCAGGGGAAGCACAGATACGCAGTATTTT. Translated: CASSFRGSTDTQYF.

The genes are TRBV5-6 and TRBJ1-6; 10 positions agree with TRBD1. CDR1 SGHDT and CDR2 YYEEEE come from the germline V gene. CDR3 length: 15 residues. The trim removed 0 bases at V and 7 bases at J, leaving 1 base unmatched. The CDR3 sequence: CASSLAGQGNSPLHF. CDR3 bases: TGTGCCAGCAGCTTGGCGGGACAGGGGAATTCACCCCTCCACTTT.

The rearrangement uses TRBV5-4 and TRBJ1-2, with 12 positions matching TRBD1. Germline CDR1 SGHNT, CDR2 YYREEE (reference sequence). CDR3 size: 14 residues. Germline trimming cut 3 bases from V and 7 bases from J; bases unmatched to any gene: 4. CDR3 region: CASSSGTGGRGYTF. The CDR3, as DNA: TGTGCCAGCAGCTCCGGGACAGGGGGCCGTGGCTACACCTTC. Filled out from reference TRBV5-4 and TRBJ1-2, the complete variable domain reads ETGVTQSPTHLIKTRGQQVTLRCSSQSGHNTVSWYQQALGQGPQFIFQYYREEENGRGNFPPRFSGLQFPNYSSELNVNALELDDSALYLCASSSGTGGRGYTFGSGTRLTVV.

The gene calls are TRBV5-4 and TRBJ1-1; D ambiguous. The germline V gene has CDR1 SGHNT and CDR2 YYREEE (reference sequence). The germline V and J ends were trimmed by 4 bases and 0 bases, with 13 bases remaining between them. The CDR3 consists of 15 residues. The CDR3 DNA is TGTGCCAGCAGCATGGGGTCGGGTATGAACACTGAAGCTTTCTTT. This codes for CASSMGSGMNTEAFF.

The chain recombines TRBV6-5 with TRBJ2-2; TRBD1 matches 10 bases. The CDR3 loop spans 15 amino acids. After removal of 10 bases from V and 2 bases from J, the junction contained 7 bases not matched to a gene. Germline V gene lookup returns CDR1 MNHEY and CDR2 SVGAGI. CDR3 DNA sequence: TGTGCCACCATCCGGGACAGGGGTAACACCGGGGAGCTGTTTTTT. It yields the protein CATIRDRGNTGELFF.

This clone appeared once. V is TRBV7-9 and J is TRBJ2-3; tentatively, D is TRBD2 (6 bases). The germline V gene has CDR1 SEHNR and CDR2 FQNEAQ (reference sequence). The CDR3 extends over 13 amino acids. Trimming stripped 1 base from V and 13 bases from J, with 15 bases between. The DNA for the CDR3 is TGTGCCAGCAGCTTAGTGTGGGGGGACTTGGAGTATTTT. Translation: CASSLVWGDLEYF.

Concerning this clone: The sample has other DNA sequences that encode this CDR3 too. The rearrangement links TRBV30 to TRBJ1-1; D ambiguous. Germline CDR1 and CDR2: GTSNPN and SVGIG (reference sequence). The V and J ends lost 1 base and 0 bases respectively, with 6 bases between them. This CDR3 has 13 residues. CDR3 nucleotide sequence: TGTGCCTGGAGTGGGCAGGTGAACACTGAAGCTTTCTTT. Encoded protein: CAWSGQVNTEAFF.

This clone has a handful of counts. The rearrangement uses TRBV14 and TRBJ1-1, with TRBD1 matching over 9 bases. Germline-derived CDR1 and CDR2 are SGHDN and FVKESK. CDR3 length: 14 amino acids. V was pared by 5 bases and J by 4 bases, with 5 bases of the junction left unmatched. The CDR3 DNA reads as TGTGCCAGCAGCGTTAACAGGGGGCTCACTGAAGCTTTCTTT. Translation gives CASSVNRGLTEAFF.

This chain uses TRBV10-3 with TRBJ2-7; 8 bases line up with TRBD1. The junction had 11 bases not matched to a gene; V was cut back by 4 bases and J by 3 bases. The CDR3 length is 16 residues. CDR1 is ENHRY, CDR2 SYGVKD, per germline. The CDR3, as DNA: TGTGCCATCAGTGGGGTGGACAGGGTGAGGGACTACGAGCAGTACTTC. This gives the protein CAISGVDRVRDYEQYF.

The chain is built from TRBV9 and TRBJ1-2; 8 bases align to TRBD1. CDR3 size: 16 residues. Per the germline V gene, CDR1 is SGDLS and CDR2 is YYNGEE. The trim removed 0 bases at V and 4 bases at J, leaving 8 bases unmatched. CDR3 in DNA: TGTGCCAGCAGCGTAGACTGGACAGGGTTGGTCTATGGCTACACCTTC. This codes for CASSVDWTGLVYGYTF.

This chain joins TRBV7-6 and TRBJ2-2; 8 nucleotides match TRBD1. Germline CDR1 and CDR2: SGHVS and FNYEAQ. CDR3 length equals 16 residues. V shed 6 bases, J shed 5 bases, and the junction held 11 bases outside the gene matches. As DNA, the CDR3 is TGTGCCAGCAGTCCCCGACAGGGGTTGGGAACCGGGGAGCTGTTTTTT. It specifies CASSPRQGLGTGELFF.